This passage covers 26 T cell receptor beta chains from one sample sequenced in a study of post-analysis software for immune sequencing data. No antigen is known for these receptors. Incorporated into the TCR beta cDNA libraries were unique molecular identifiers, which served to reduce PCR and sequencing biases. Using its own MiXCR run on the PCR reads, TCRdb lists one record per CDR3 protein. The table includes hundreds of thousands of distinct CDR3 sequences, approximately 30% detected once. The study, taken as a whole, reports: Compared with controls, patients had more of 4 to 6 TRBV segments, including TRBV5-6, TRBV5-1 and TRBV20-1.

The sample consisted of blood. Receptors originate from a girl aged 10-17 years with multiple sclerosis.

This clonotype was detected ten times or more. The chain carries TRBV7-2 and TRBJ2-5, with a weak D call TRBD1 (5 bases). V dropped 2 bases and J dropped 0 bases, with 13 bases sitting between them. The CDR3 is 16 residues long. Germline lookup yields CDR1 SGHTA and CDR2 FQGNSA. In DNA, the CDR3 is TGTGCCAGCAGCTTAAGGACACGGTGGTACCAAGAGACCCAGTACTTC. Protein: CASSLRTRWYQETQYF.

The rearrangement joins TRBV13 to TRBJ2-5, with 8 bases that match TRBD1. With 5 bases clipped from V and 0 bases from J, the junction kept 5 bases outside the gene matches. From germline, CDR1 is PRHDT and CDR2 FYEKMQ (reference sequence). CDR3 length equals 15 residues. The CDR3 loop reads CASSVGTGDQETQYF. CDR3 nucleotide sequence: TGTGCCAGCAGCGTCGGGACAGGTGACCAAGAGACCCAGTACTTC.

The V gene is TRBV20-1, the J gene TRBJ1-5; 11 bases map to TRBD1. CDR3 length: 18 amino acids. The V gene's germline CDR1 is DFQATT and CDR2 SNEGSKA (reference sequence). J gave up 4 bases and V 5 bases, and 16 bases lay outside the gene matches. The CDR3 region has the DNA TGCAGTGCTCCAAGCCGGACAGGGGGCGGGCGGGCAAATCAGCCCCAGCATTTT. Translation: CSAPSRTGGGRANQPQHF.

The chain employs TRBV29-1 and TRBJ2-3, with 7 nucleotides matching TRBD1. The junction had 27 bases not matched to a gene; V was cut back by 8 bases and J by 1 base. Germline values: CDR1 SQVTM, CDR2 ANQGSEA. There are 20 residues in the CDR3. The CDR3: CSTRQGSGRLPDNRTDTQYF. The CDR3 bases are TGCAGCACTCGACAGGGATCAGGGCGCCTACCGGATAACCGCACAGATACGCAGTATTTT.

J is TRBJ2-7 and V is TRBV20-1, with 7 bases aligning to TRBD1. The V gene's germline CDR1 is DFQATT and CDR2 SNEGSKA (reference sequence). The length of the CDR3 is 12 residues. The J segment lost 4 bases and the V segment lost 5 bases, leaving 5 bases of the junction unmatched. The CDR3 protein is CSASQGKYEQYF. The DNA for the CDR3 is TGCAGTGCTTCACAGGGGAAGTACGAGCAGTACTTC.

This chain joins TRBV20-1 and TRBJ2-5; the D gene is possibly TRBD2 (5 bases). The CDR3 is 14 amino acids. CDR1 is DFQATT and CDR2 is SNEGSKA in the germline V gene (reference sequence). Trimming stripped 3 bases from V and 0 bases from J, with 11 bases between. The CDR3 loop is CSARARGYQETQYF. The CDR3 nucleotides read TGCAGTGCTAGGGCCAGAGGGTACCAAGAGACCCAGTACTTC.

This chain connects TRBV6-2 or TRBV6-3 to TRBJ2-3; 9 bases agree with TRBD1. V was pared by 11 bases and J by 2 bases, with 8 bases of the junction left unmatched. This CDR3 region has 14 residues. CDR1 MNHEY and CDR2 SVGEGT come from the germline V gene. CDR3 residues: CAAQRDRATDTQYF. DNA of the CDR3: TGTGCCGCACAAAGGGACAGGGCCACAGATACGCAGTATTTT.

The table lists this clonotype with a few counts. V is TRBV5-1 and J is TRBJ2-3, with D possibly matching TRBD1 (5 bases). Germline CDR1 reads SGHRS; CDR2 reads YFSETQ. The CDR3 loop spans 15 amino acids. Between the trimmed V and J ends, which lost 0 bases and 0 bases, there was a span of 8 bases. CDR3 DNA: TGCGCCAGCAGCTTGGCCAGGGCTAGCACAGATACGCAGTATTTT. Translated, it gives CASSLARASTDTQYF.

This clonotype turned up a few times. This chain uses TRBV29-1 with TRBJ2-3; D unclear. This CDR3 comprises 14 residues. Trimming stripped 1 base from V and 0 bases from J, with 8 bases between. Germline V CDR1 and CDR2: SQVTM, ANQGSEA. The CDR3 coding sequence is TGCAGCGTTGAAGCGGGCGCTAGCACAGATACGCAGTATTTT. Translation gives CSVEAGASTDTQYF.

The rearrangement links TRBV9 to TRBJ1-1, with 7 bases aligning to TRBD1. V dropped 1 base and J dropped 1; count of bases not matched to a gene: 13. Per the germline V gene, CDR1 is SGDLS and CDR2 is YYNGEE. The CDR3 runs to 18 residues. The CDR3, as DNA: TGTGCCAGCAGCGTAATTGGGGTACCTGGACAGGCGAACACTGAAGCTTTCTTT. Its translation is CASSVIGVPGQANTEAFF.

This clonotype was found a few times. The J gene is TRBJ2-4, the V gene TRBV11-2; TRBD2 aligns across 7 bases. J was trimmed by 4 bases and V by 0 bases; bases with no gene match: 9. Germline values: CDR1 SGHAT, CDR2 FQNNGV. This CDR3 is 17 amino acids long. CDR3 protein: CASSLDGGRAVKNIQYF. CDR3 nucleotide sequence: TGTGCCAGCAGCTTAGACGGGGGGAGGGCTGTTAAAAACATTCAGTACTTC.

The chain employs TRBV7-9 and TRBJ2-5, with D unclear. Germline V gene data show CDR1 as SEHNR and CDR2 as FQNEAQ (reference sequence). The CDR3 is made up of 13 amino acids. The V gene lost 5 bases and the J gene lost 1 base, with 8 bases spanning the gap. The CDR3 nucleotides are TGTGCCAGCAGCCTACCCCCCCAAGAGACCCAGTACTTC. Its protein product is CASSLPPQETQYF.

The chain recombines TRBV6-6 with TRBJ2-6; D not resolved. The CDR3 sequence is 16 residues long. V was pared by 4 bases and J by 0 bases, with 10 bases between. CDR1 MNHNY and CDR2 SVGAGI come from the germline V gene (reference sequence). The CDR3 DNA sequence: TGTGCCAGCAGTTTAACGTCAGCCTCTGGGGCCAACGTCCTGACTTTC. This translates into CASSLTSASGANVLTF.

This chain joins TRBV5-8 and TRBJ2-4, with D unclear. The CDR3 runs to 16 residues. Trimming left V 3 bases short and J 0 bases short, with 13 bases between. Looked up from germline, CDR1 is SGHTS and CDR2 is YDEGEE. The CDR3 DNA reads as TGTGCCAGCAGCTCTCTGCCTTCACTAGCCAAAAACATTCAGTACTTC. Translating gives CASSSLPSLAKNIQYF.

This chain links TRBV27 with TRBJ2-7, with TRBD2 matching 8 bases. The germline V gene encodes CDR1 MNHEY and CDR2 SMNVEV (reference sequence). The CDR3 totals 13 residues. The J segment lost 3 bases and the V segment lost 4 bases, leaving 2 bases of the junction unmatched. The CDR3 loop reads CASSYTSGYEQYF. The CDR3 coding sequence is TGTGCCAGCAGTTACACTAGCGGCTACGAGCAGTACTTC.

This clonotype was counted a few times. The V and J genes are TRBV12-5 and TRBJ1-5; D not resolved. Per germline, CDR1 LGHNT and CDR2 FRNRAP. The V and J ends lost 5 bases and 7 bases respectively, with 9 bases between them. The CDR3 contains 12 residues. DNA of the CDR3: TGTGCTAGTGGTCTTAGGTGCCAGCCCCAGCATTTT. Its protein product is CASGLRCQPQHF.

The J gene is TRBJ2-1, the V gene TRBV20-1, with TRBD1 identical over 9 bases. The CDR3 contains 13 residues. V was pared by 6 bases and J by 7 bases, with 7 bases of the junction left unmatched. Germline V gives CDR1 DFQATT, CDR2 SNEGSKA (reference sequence). CDR3: CSAAGTGPNEQFF. In DNA, the CDR3 is TGCAGTGCCGCGGGGACAGGGCCGAATGAGCAGTTCTTC.

This clonotype was seen more than once but under ten times. This chain joins TRBV4-3 and TRBJ2-1; TRBD2 matches at 9 bases. The CDR3 loop spans 18 amino acids. Losses at the gene ends were 0 bases for V and 3 bases for J; bases not matched to a gene: 9. Germline CDR1 LGHNA, CDR2 YSLEER. The CDR3, as DNA: TGCGCCAGCAGCCAAGATTGGGTCGAACTAGCGGGCTACAATGAGCAGTTCTTC. Protein: CASSQDWVELAGYNEQFF.

The CDR3 here is CASSELAGALNEQFF. DNA of the CDR3: TGTGCCAGCAGTGAACTAGCGGGAGCTCTGAATGAGCAGTTCTTC. The chain uses TRBV2 and TRBJ2-1; 10 positions agree with TRBD2. The trim removed 2 bases at V and 7 bases at J, leaving 5 bases unmatched. This CDR3 spans 15 amino acids. Germline values: CDR1 SNHLY, CDR2 FYNNEI.

There are a few counts of this clonotype. The chain couples TRBV4-3 to TRBJ2-2, with 9 bases aligning to TRBD2. This CDR3 is 18 amino acids long. V gave up 0 bases and J gave up 3 bases; unmatched junction bases: 8. Germline V gene data show CDR1 as LGHNA and CDR2 as YSLEER. The CDR3 region has the DNA TGCGCCAGCAGCCAAGATCCAGCGGGAGGACTATACACCGGGGAGCTGTTTTTT. Its protein is CASSQDPAGGLYTGELFF.

The chain is built from TRBV5-6 and TRBJ2-1, with TRBD2 matching 7 bases. The junction had 6 bases not matched to a gene; V was cut back by 0 bases and J by 3 bases. In germline, CDR1 is SGHDT, CDR2 YYEEEE. CDR3 length: 16 amino acids. The CDR3 region is CASSLAGGGNYNEQFF. The DNA for the CDR3 is TGTGCCAGCAGCTTGGCAGGCGGGGGAAACTACAATGAGCAGTTCTTC.

The chain has TRBV29-1 and TRBJ2-7; 7 nucleotides align to TRBD1. The length of the CDR3 is 16 residues. V shed 2 bases, J shed 0 bases, and the junction held 10 bases outside the gene matches. Germline V CDR1 and CDR2: SQVTM, ANQGSEA. The CDR3 reads CSVEFVARTGSYEQYF. The CDR3 bases are TGCAGCGTTGAATTCGTGGCGCGGACAGGCTCCTACGAGCAGTACTTC.

The J gene is TRBJ1-4, the V gene TRBV11-2; 8 positions agree with TRBD1. Unmatched junction bases numbered 5, after V lost 5 bases and J lost 0 bases. Per the germline V gene, CDR1 is SGHAT and CDR2 is FQNNGV. The CDR3 has 16 residues. Here the CDR3 DNA reads TGTGCCAGCAGCACTCGACAGGGGACAACTAATGAAAAACTGTTTTTT. Protein: CASSTRQGTTNEKLFF.

A remark on this clonotype: This CDR3 fails to terminate in the conserved phenylalanine or tryptophan, so it likely reflects a read error. The genes are TRBV5-1 and TRBJ2-1; TRBD1 matches 8 bases. Germline V CDR1 and CDR2: SGHRS, YFSETQ. The CDR3 is 15 residues long. CDR3 sequence: CANSPEDRDGDEQFC. In nucleotides, the CDR3 is TGCGCCAACAGCCCCGAGGACAGGGATGGGGATGAGCAGTTCTGC.

The rearrangement uses TRBV28 and TRBJ2-5; TRBD1 aligns across 10 bases. Unmatched junction bases numbered 4, after V lost 4 bases and J lost 2 bases. The CDR3 loop spans 15 amino acids. CDR1 and CDR2 (germline): MDHEN, SYDVKM. The CDR3 coding sequence is TGTGCCAGCAGTTCCCCGGGACAGGGGCAAGAGACCCAGTACTTC. It codes for CASSSPGQGQETQYF.

The rearrangement joins TRBV15 to TRBJ2-7, with TRBD2 as a possible D gene (5 bases). The V gene lost 3 bases and the J gene lost 0 bases, with 12 bases spanning the gap. The germline gives CDR1 LNHNV, CDR2 YYDKDF (reference sequence). This CDR3 has 15 residues. CDR3 coding DNA: TGTGCCACCAGCAGTACAGATACTAGCTCCTACGAGCAGTACTTC. Its translation is CATSSTDTSSYEQYF.